This T cell receptor (beta chain) was recorded in a study of shared clonotypes between healthy human individuals. Notes on the study in general: Rarefaction exposed incomplete sorted-subset sequencing despite large depth.

As regards this clone: Its specificity is not known.

The assay used deep level. Several immunoSEQ 96-well plates shared each subset's DNA, each plate a replicate. Methods used by the authors: As immunoSEQ supplied junction-only sequences (without quality scores), filtering differed. Only in-frame clones appear in the TCRdb table, and some are missing; sequencing was by immunoSEQ multiplex PCR. V, J and clone size derive from that table, while D and trimming were established from the DNA sequence. The sample gives about 1 million clones, roughly 75% of which show up once; approximately 1.5% is in the top ten. Input material: memory CD4+ T cells sorted from blood. As to subset: CD45RA-negative fraction. The clonotype was recovered from a man between 18 and 29 years old in good health.

CDR3 nucleotides: TGTGCCAGCAGCTTCACGACTACCCTAAGCACAGATACGCAGTATTTT. As protein: CASSFTTTLSTDTQYF. This rearrangement joins TRBV7-8 to TRBJ2-3, with a possible D match to TRBD2 (5 bases). The CDR3 is 16 amino acids. V lost 3 bases and J 0 bases, leaving 13 bases between the germline ends. Germline-derived CDR1 and CDR2 are SGHVS and FQNEAQ.